This T cell receptor beta chain derives from a study of cytomegalovirus exposure and HLA in healthy donors. Donors counted as nominally healthy when sampled, yet unrecorded immune exposures were likely. As to this clone: Its cognate antigen is unknown.

Vbeta (60) and Jbeta (13) primers were used in the PCR. Data came from immunoSEQ multiplex PCR; TCRdb stores just in-frame clones and leaves some out. The data hold 200,000 to 250,000 clones, with approximately 81% observed a single time. Study-wide points: The number of N-insertions in an Asian-associated ancestry cluster was reportedly below the 666-donor mean in a later analysis.

The CDR3 contains 14 residues. The V gene's germline CDR1 is SGHVS and CDR2 FNYEAQ. Losses at the gene ends were 3 bases for V and 7 bases for J; bases not matched to a gene: 7. The TCR comes from a girl aged 2-15 years in good health and CMV-seronegative. The chain couples TRBV7-6 to TRBJ2-5; 8 nucleotides match TRBD1. The sequenced sample was PBMCs. The CDR3 nucleotides are TGTGCCAGCAGCTTCTCAATAACAGGGGGGACCCAGTACTTC. It yields the protein CASSFSITGGTQYF.